The 11 T cell receptor beta chains presented below share a single source sample, sequenced in a study of radiotherapy plus CTLA-4 blockade in lung cancer. Sequencing was performed with immunoSEQ multiplex PCR; in TCRdb, only in-frame clones are kept and a portion is missing. The repertoire holds tens of thousands of clones, approximately 73% seen once, with about 3.9% in the top ten. The specimen was peripheral blood, collected from a patient treated with radiotherapy plus ipilimumab. Receptor source: a human donor with non-small cell lung cancer who had stable disease on radiotherapy plus ipilimumab.

This chain joins TRBV19 and TRBJ1-1; 9 positions match TRBD1. CDR1 LNHDA and CDR2 SQIVND come from the germline V gene (reference sequence). Germline trimming cut 4 bases from V and 4 bases from J; bases unmatched to any gene: 4. The CDR3 is 14 residues long. The CDR3 here is CASSTRQGGTEAFF. CDR3 in DNA: TGTGCCAGTAGTACGCGACAGGGGGGCACTGAAGCTTTCTTT. The whole variable domain, filled in from reference TRBV19 and TRBJ1-1, reads DGGITQSPKYLFRKEGQNVTLSCEQNLNHDAMYWYRQDPGQGLRLIYYSQIVNDFQKGDIAEGYSVSREKKESFPLTVTSAQKNPTAFYLCASSTRQGGTEAFFGQGTRLTVV.

The J gene is TRBJ2-7, the V gene TRBV4-1, with 15 bases that match TRBD2. Looked up from germline, CDR1 is MGHRA and CDR2 is YSYEKL. The length of the CDR3 is 18 residues. Trimming took 7 bases from V and 2 from J; bases not matched to a gene: 12. The CDR3 is CASTPGLAGGTLPYEQYF. The DNA of the CDR3 is TGCGCCAGCACCCCGGGACTAGCGGGAGGCACCCTACCCTACGAGCAGTACTTC.

This sequence joins TRBV7-8 and TRBJ2-7; D is unresolved. The CDR3 length is 13 residues. Germline CDR1 and CDR2: SGHVS and FQNEAQ. Deletions cut 2 bases from V and 1 base from J, with 6 bases between. CDR3: CASSLPGSYEQYF. The CDR3 nucleotides read TGTGCCAGCAGCTTACCAGGATCCTACGAGCAGTACTTC.

This rearrangement joins TRBV6-5 to TRBJ2-3; no firm D call. The CDR3 totals 12 residues. V lost 6 bases and J 2 bases, leaving 6 bases between the germline ends. Germline V gene sequence: CDR1 MNHEY, CDR2 SVGAGI. CDR3 DNA sequence: TGTGCCAGCAGGACATCCACAGATACGCAGTATTTT. It is translated as CASRTSTDTQYF.

V and J are TRBV5-8 and TRBJ2-3, with D unclear. Deletions cut 0 bases from V and 14 bases from J, with 10 bases between. Per the germline V gene, CDR1 is SGHTS and CDR2 is YDEGEE. The CDR3 runs 11 residues. DNA of the CDR3: TGTGCCAGCAGCTTGGTTGGAGCTAGGTATTTT. Its protein is CASSLVGARYF.

This chain uses TRBV27 with TRBJ2-3; TRBD1 might be the D (7 bases). CDR1 MNHEY and CDR2 SMNVEV come from the germline V gene (reference sequence). V was clipped by 8 bases and J by 2 bases, with 11 bases between them. This CDR3 comprises 13 residues. The CDR3 DNA is TGTGCCAGCGGCAGGGGGGACACAGATACGCAGTATTTT. It encodes CASGRGDTDTQYF.

Details on this clone: Lacking the conserved final phenylalanine or tryptophan, this CDR3 likely reflects a read error. Because the CDR3's place on the DNA is in doubt, the DNA is left out and the CDR3 is given as listed by TCRdb. The chain uses TRBV5-1 and TRBJ1-2; TRBD1 is the table's D call, not checked against the DNA. Germline V CDR1 and CDR2: SGHRS, YFSETQ. The CDR3 sequence runs 11 residues, both termini included. CDR3 sequence reads: CASSLLLDSRK.

The chain uses TRBV30 and TRBJ1-5, with D maybe TRBD1 (5 bases). Deletions cut 0 bases from V and 1 base from J, with 10 bases between. Germline V gene data show CDR1 as GTSNPN and CDR2 as SVGIG (reference sequence). This CDR3 has 15 residues. CDR3 sequence reads: CAWSVGGASNQPQHF. The CDR3 DNA reads as TGTGCCTGGAGTGTGGGAGGGGCGAGCAATCAGCCCCAGCATTTT.

The J gene is TRBJ1-4, the V gene TRBV27, with 8 positions matching TRBD1. Germline V CDR1 and CDR2: MNHEY, SMNVEV (reference sequence). The CDR3 contains 14 residues. V shed 5 bases, J shed 7 bases, and the junction held 6 bases outside the gene matches. CDR3: CASSARQGIEKLFF. The CDR3 bases are TGTGCCAGCAGTGCCCGACAGGGGATTGAAAAACTGTTTTTT.

The V gene is TRBV7-9, the J gene TRBJ2-1; D perhaps matches TRBD2 (6 bases). Looked up from germline, CDR1 is SEHNR and CDR2 is FQNEAQ (reference sequence). With 11 bases removed from V and 6 bases from J, the gap between germline ends came to 14 bases. CDR3 size: 12 residues. CDR3 bases: TGTGCCCCCGGGGAGGACTTCAATGAGCAGTTCTTC. Its protein is CAPGEDFNEQFF.

The rearrangement joins TRBV19 to TRBJ1-2, with 7 bases matching TRBD1. CDR3 size: 14 residues. From germline, CDR1 is LNHDA and CDR2 SQIVND (reference sequence). J was trimmed by 5 bases and V by 6 bases; bases with no gene match: 9. CDR3 in amino acids: CASSRQGNVYGYTF. The DNA of the CDR3 is TGTGCCAGTAGCCGACAGGGAAACGTTTATGGCTACACCTTC.